This entry is about one T cell receptor beta chain. The target antigen is unknown. The sample comes from a study of shared clonotypes between healthy human individuals. Overall study findings and caveats: It was the few donors that limited the genetic and exposure-history diversity represented.

Assay: immunoSEQ multiplex PCR; the TCRdb copy retains only in-frame clones and omits some. The table includes 2 million to 2.5 million clones, approximately 94% detected once. This CDR3 region has 16 residues. Per the germline V gene, CDR1 is SEHNR and CDR2 is FQNEAQ (reference sequence). V lost 4 bases, J lost 5 bases, and 9 bases stayed unmatched. This sequence joins TRBV7-9 and TRBJ1-2; 11 bases are shared with TRBD1. This clonotype was sampled from a man aged 18 to 35 in good health. Sequencing was carried out using naive CD4+ T cells sorted from blood. The sample's subset: CD45RA+ positively selected. CDR3 amino acids: CASSYGTGGQNYGYTF. CDR3 nucleotides: TGTGCCAGCAGCTATGGGACAGGGGGGCAGAATTATGGCTACACCTTC.